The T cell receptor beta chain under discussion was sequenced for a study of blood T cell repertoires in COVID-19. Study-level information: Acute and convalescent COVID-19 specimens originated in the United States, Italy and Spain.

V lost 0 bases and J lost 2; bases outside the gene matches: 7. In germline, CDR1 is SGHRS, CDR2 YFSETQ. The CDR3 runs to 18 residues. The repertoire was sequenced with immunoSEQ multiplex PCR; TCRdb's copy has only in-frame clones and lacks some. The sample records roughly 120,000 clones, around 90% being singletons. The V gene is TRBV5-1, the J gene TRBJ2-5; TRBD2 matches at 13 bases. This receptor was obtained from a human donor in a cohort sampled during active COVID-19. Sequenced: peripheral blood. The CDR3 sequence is CASSLGTSGGVTQETQYF. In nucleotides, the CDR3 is TGCGCCAGCAGCTTGGGGACTAGCGGGGGTGTCACACAAGAGACCCAGTACTTC.